This entry features one TCR beta chain sequence. Its antigen is unknown. These data originate in a study of cytomegalovirus exposure and HLA in healthy donors. Primers included in the PCR were 60 Vbeta and 13 Jbeta primers. Profiled with immunoSEQ multiplex PCR; TCRdb holds only in-frame clones, not every one. The data contain some 150,000 clones, approximately 79% of them singletons. Germline V gene lookup returns CDR1 LNHDA and CDR2 SQIVND (reference sequence). CDR3 size: 15 residues. Trimming took 5 bases from V and 5 from J; bases not matched to a gene: 10. Whole-study results and caveats: A later analysis, which compared TCR beta chains of equal frequency, found the HLA-associated ones more clonally expanded.

The sequence derives from a woman aged 40 to 49 in good health and CMV-seropositive. The specimen sequenced was PBMCs. The rearrangement joins TRBV19 to TRBJ2-7; 9 bases align to TRBD1. DNA for the CDR3: TGTGCCAGTAGTGCTACCGGGACAGGGAGGCACGAGCAGTACTTC. This codes for CASSATGTGRHEQYF. Drawing the rest from reference TRBV19 and TRBJ2-7, the complete variable domain is DGGITQSPKYLFRKEGQNVTLSCEQNLNHDAMYWYRQDPGQGLRLIYYSQIVNDFQKGDIAEGYSVSREKKESFPLTVTSAQKNPTAFYLCASSATGTGRHEQYFGPGTRLTVT.